A selection of T cell receptor beta chains follows, all from one sample in a study of molecular identifiers for immune sequencing clone quantification. One entry per CDR3 protein, called by TCRdb with MiXCR from the PCR reads. The data contain roughly 320,000 distinct CDR3 sequences, about 22% of them seen just once; the ten biggest clones take up 0.74%. Sequenced input: naive CD8+ T cells from blood, with Jurkat cell RNA spiked in. The receptors were gathered from a human donor in good health. Some libraries in this study had Jurkat cell RNA spiked in. Each CDR3 is given with its conserved first and last residue. Fields, in order: D gene, V gene, clone size, CDR3 protein. D genes are given only for firm matches. Where a row states a size, it is once, few, many or the class of an expanded clone; other rows omit it.

TRBD2	TRBV6-4	.	CASQEVAGAPDTQYF
TRBD2	TRBV2	.	CASSEGGGAGQETQYF
.	TRBV4-1	many	CASSQRQMNTEAFF
.	TRBV5-6	many	CAAVAWRAEGGTEAFF
.	TRBV12-3/TRBV12-4	many	CASSSGDKSTDTQYF
.	TRBV7-9	few	CASSLGPAGAFF
.	TRBV12-3/TRBV12-4	.	CASSLNYKQYF
TRBD2	TRBV7-8	many	CASGGTSPEQFF
.	TRBV19	many	CASSIEDSYEQYF
.	TRBV4-3	few	CASSQDWQGRETQYF
.	TRBV14	few	CASSHGPGRTYEQYF
TRBD2	TRBV7-6	few	CASSLSGGGTYEQYF
TRBD1	TRBV6-2/TRBV6-3	.	CAGGQTGGNQPQHF
TRBD2	TRBV28	few	CASSLFGRREHTDTQYF
.	TRBV20-1	.	CSVGPTSYEQYF
.	TRBV9	.	CASSPVGAGSNEQFF
.	TRBV7-9	.	CASSLRQTEAFF
.	TRBV6-5	many	CASSLRGEGNEQFF
TRBD2	TRBV19	.	CASSIPPLGLAGNTGELFF
TRBD1	TRBV4-3	many	CASSLDRAQEAEAFF
TRBD2	TRBV7-9	few	CASSLILAGAPIDTQYF
TRBD1	TRBV11-2	few	CASTVQGQGLYEQYF
.	TRBV6-2/TRBV6-3	.	CASSYGDRLYYEQYF
TRBD2	TRBV5-6	.	CASSLLAGLPFYEQYF
TRBD1	TRBV6-5	.	CASSYPGQGGTGELFF